This T cell receptor (beta chain) came from a study of T cells in localized non-small cell lung cancer (TCRdb year 2020). In the study overall: The study analyzed T cell repertoires of 236 early-stage NSCLC patients, comparing tumors and uninvolved tumor-adjacent lungs. The cohort consisted of roughly 240 treatment-naive NSCLC patients whose localized lung tumors had been resected. The mean age of the NSCLC patients was roughly 63 years, with roughly 120 men and about a hundred women.

At diagnosis, tumor, uninvolved tumor-adjacent lung and peripheral blood were collected and then preserved as a mix of FFPE and fresh-frozen material. Blood samples were analyzed as peripheral blood mononuclear cells for TCR repertoire profiling. The research as a whole found: A median of about 50 of the top 100 tumor clones turned up in the paired uninvolved adjacent lung, and around 27 of those clones also ranked among the top 100 of that same adjacent lung. Longer overall survival was associated with higher blood T cell density, whereas shorter survival was associated with higher adjacent-lung clonality. Since the design was exploratory, TCR variables were selected using unadjusted p-values with no false-discovery rate correction. Multi-region tumor sequencing was not performed, so intratumor heterogeneity could not be excluded. Uninvolved tumor-adjacent lung showed the highest T cell clonality, higher than tumor, which suggests more focused antigenic responses in the uninvolved tumor-adjacent lung.

Points on this clone: There is no known antigen for this receptor. Base qualities are missing; no much larger clone stands one base away.

Including the terminal cysteine and phenylalanine, the CDR3 comprises 14 residues. The DNA shown is the 42-base CDR3, in frame from base 1. At the junction V is shortened by 6 bases and J by 12 bases, with 21 bases in between. The germline V gene provides CDR1 SGHRS and CDR2 YFSETQ. The immunoSEQ Assay was used to sequence TCR beta CDR3 regions from DNA. The authors' analysis ran thus. T cell density was computed as TCR beta template counts normalized to usable DNA estimated by amplifying housekeeping genes. Richness was estimated with the preseqR package, extrapolating to 400,000 templates for PBMC samples and 120,000 templates for tissue samples. Clonality was calculated as one minus Pielou's evenness. Tissue-enriched TCRs were identified by differential abundance testing using productive amino-acid clonotypes, minimum total count 5 and alpha 0.1. The Jaccard Index and the Morisita Overlap Index were used to measure how much the repertoires overlapped between compartments. GLIPH grouped TCR beta CDR3s together with public tetramer-defined viral CDR3s, and a viral motif had to include at least three viral sequences and also show V-gene enrichment. What TCRdb holds here is the immuneACCESS table cut down to in-frame rearrangements. Part of the clones is not present; checked against another copy, under half of the missing clones reflect an unresolved V gene, and the others are unexplained. Clone size and the V and J calls come from that table; the DNA yielded D and trimming. The sample data list about 26,000 clones, and 82% of these were observed just once. In total, the top ten clones hold over 4% of the sample.

Here the sequenced sample was peripheral blood, taken before any cancer treatment. The V and J genes are TRBV5-1 and TRBJ1-4; a tentative D call is TRBD1 (5 bases match). The sequence was collected from a woman aged 40-70 years with stage I lung adenocarcinoma. The DNA sequence is given as TGCGCCAGCACCCCACGGCCCTCGGGGGGGGAACTGTTTTTT. Its product reads: CASTPRPSGGELFF.